The clone carrying this T cell receptor beta chain was found once. This entry belongs to a study of blood T cell repertoires in COVID-19. Whole-study context: PBMCs, B-cell-depleted T cells, or T cells were the source of the cDNA or gDNA that made up the material.

Germline loops: CDR1 SQVTM, CDR2 ANQGSEA. The V segment lost 4 bases and the J segment 0 bases; nucleotides outside the gene matches: 8. This CDR3 comprises 15 residues. Per the authors' pipeline: By means of reference gene primer amplification, nucleated cell counts were estimated. Method: immunoSEQ multiplex PCR; TCRdb's copy keeps in-frame clones and lacks some. D and trimming come from the DNA, and the V and J calls and clone size come from that table. Among some 78,000 clones listed, roughly 80% were seen once. Sequencing was done on a sample of peripheral blood. This sequence was found in a man between 60 and 75 years old with active or convalescent COVID-19. The rearrangement links TRBV29-1 to TRBJ2-7, with 8 bases that match TRBD1. CDR3 sequence reads: CSVGGQGPSSYEQYF. DNA of the CDR3: TGCAGCGTTGGAGGACAGGGCCCGAGCTCCTACGAGCAGTACTTC.